This T cell receptor beta chain was obtained from a study of Ad26.COV2.S vaccination and SARS-CoV-2 variants. Study-level findings and limits: Ad26.COV2.S recipients had broader spike-specific TCRs (P = 0.0014).

The V and J ends lost 5 bases and 5 bases respectively, with 9 bases between them. Germline lookup yields CDR1 SGHVS and CDR2 FQNEAQ. The CDR3 consists of 12 residues. Concerning this clone itself: The target antigen is unknown.

TCRdb keeps only in-frame clones here, not all; method: immunoSEQ multiplex PCR. Of fewer than 600,000 clones in the sample, 80% to 90% were seen once. The treatment denotes: about 20 received Ad26.COV2.S at low or high dose, single or two shots; 5 received placebo; per-sample allocation not given. Samples analyzed were those drawn on day 63 after the first vaccine or placebo injection. The specimen was peripheral blood, collected in a trial of Ad26.COV2.S vaccine versus placebo. The rearrangement links TRBV7-8 to TRBJ1-1; no firm D call. This TCR was recovered from a person aged 18 to 65 who received the Ad26.COV2.S COVID-19 vaccine or a placebo. As DNA, the CDR3 is TGTGCCAGCAGCCCTCAGATTACTGAAGCTTTCTTT. This codes for CASSPQITEAFF.